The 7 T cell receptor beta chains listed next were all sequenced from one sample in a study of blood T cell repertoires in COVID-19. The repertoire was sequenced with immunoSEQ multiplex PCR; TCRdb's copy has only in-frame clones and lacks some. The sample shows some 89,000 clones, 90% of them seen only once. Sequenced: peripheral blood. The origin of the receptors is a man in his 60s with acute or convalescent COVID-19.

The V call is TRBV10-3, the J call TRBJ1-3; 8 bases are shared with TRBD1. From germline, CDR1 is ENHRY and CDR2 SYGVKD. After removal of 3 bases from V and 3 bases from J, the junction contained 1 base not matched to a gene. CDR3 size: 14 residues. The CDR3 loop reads CAISDRGHGNTIYF. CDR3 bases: TGTGCCATCAGTGACAGGGGGCATGGAAACACCATATATTTT.

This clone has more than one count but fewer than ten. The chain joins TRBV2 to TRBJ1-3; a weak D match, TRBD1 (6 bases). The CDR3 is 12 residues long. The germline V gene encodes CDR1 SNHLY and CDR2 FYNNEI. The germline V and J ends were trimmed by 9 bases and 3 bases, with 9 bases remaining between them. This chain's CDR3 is CARRTVGNTIYF. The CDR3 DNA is TGTGCCAGACGGACAGTTGGAAACACCATATATTTT.

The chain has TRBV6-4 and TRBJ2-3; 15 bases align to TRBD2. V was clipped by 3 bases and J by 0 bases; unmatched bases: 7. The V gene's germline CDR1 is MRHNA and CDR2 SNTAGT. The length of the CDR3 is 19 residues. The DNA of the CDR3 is TGTGCCAGCAGTGAAGGACTAGCGGGGGGGCTGCGCAGCACAGATACGCAGTATTTT. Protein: CASSEGLAGGLRSTDTQYF.

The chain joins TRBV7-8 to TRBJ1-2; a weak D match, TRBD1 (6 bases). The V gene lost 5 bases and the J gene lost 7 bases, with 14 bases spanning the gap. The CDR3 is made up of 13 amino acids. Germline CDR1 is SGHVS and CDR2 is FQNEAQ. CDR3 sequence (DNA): TGTGCCAGCAGCCGAGGGGGAGGAGGTGGCTACACCTTC. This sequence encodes CASSRGGGGGYTF.

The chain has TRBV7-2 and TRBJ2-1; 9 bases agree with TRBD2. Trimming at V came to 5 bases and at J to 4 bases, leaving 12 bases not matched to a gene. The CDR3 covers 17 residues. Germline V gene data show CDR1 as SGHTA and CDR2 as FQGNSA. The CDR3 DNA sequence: TGTGCCAGCAGCCAGCTGGGGGGTAGCGGGGGATACAATGAGCAGTTCTTC. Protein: CASSQLGGSGGYNEQFF.

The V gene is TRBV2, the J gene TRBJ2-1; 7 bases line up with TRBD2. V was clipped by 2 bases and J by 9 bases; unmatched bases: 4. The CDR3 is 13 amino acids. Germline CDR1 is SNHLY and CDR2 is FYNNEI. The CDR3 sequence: CASSEHGEGEQFF. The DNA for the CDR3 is TGTGCCAGCAGTGAACACGGGGAGGGTGAGCAGTTCTTC.

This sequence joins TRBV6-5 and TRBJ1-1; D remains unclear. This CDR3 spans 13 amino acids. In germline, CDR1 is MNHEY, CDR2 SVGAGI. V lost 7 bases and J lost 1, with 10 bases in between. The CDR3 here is CASTRSPNTEAFF. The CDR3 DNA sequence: TGTGCCAGCACGAGGAGCCCGAACACTGAAGCTTTCTTT.